The sequence of this TCR beta chain was determined in a study of T cells in Graves' hyperthyroidism and ophthalmopathy. Study-wide findings and caveats: The model's output predicted ophthalmopathy at a median of about 6.5 months prior to onset.

The CDR3 has 14 residues. Trimming at V came to 7 bases and at J to 3 bases, leaving 7 bases not matched to a gene. On this clonotype itself: The antigen is not known.

RNA transcripts yielded amplified TCR beta CDR3 regions. TCR CDR3 regions were first amplified by RT-PCR with HTBI primers. TCRdb ran MiXCR on the multiplex PCR reads and lists one entry per CDR3 protein. Among over 650,000 distinct CDR3 sequences listed, 45% were seen once. The chain has TRBV12-3 or TRBV12-4 and TRBJ1-2; 8 bases are a match to TRBD1. What was sequenced was peripheral blood or thyroid tissue (not recorded which). The TCR was taken from an adult man with Graves' disease, either hyperthyroidism or ophthalmopathy (not recorded which). This CDR3 reads CASTLDRGDYGYTF. The CDR3 coding sequence is TGTGCCAGCACCTTAGACAGGGGAGACTATGGCTACACCTTC.